This TCR beta chain was captured by sequencing in a study of OX40 agonist ivuxolimab in advanced cancers. As concerns this clone: Antigen specificity is unknown.

Autoimmune disease history or systemic immunosuppression excluded patients. Study findings and constraints: No antigen was identified for the clonally expanded peripheral T cells.

Trimming cost V 2 bases and J 4 bases, with 10 bases left between them. The CDR3 runs to 15 residues. Per the germline V gene, CDR1 is SGHRS and CDR2 is YFSETQ. Sequencing was performed with immunoSEQ multiplex PCR; in TCRdb, only in-frame clones are kept and a portion is missing. Of roughly 64,000 clones listed, roughly nine tenths are singletons. The chain recombines TRBV5-1 with TRBJ2-6; perhaps TRBD1 as D (5 bases). This specimen was CD4+ or CD8+ T cells sorted from blood, taken in a trial of the OX40 agonist ivuxolimab. The sequence came from an adult with an advanced solid tumor such as melanoma, head and neck, liver or kidney cancer. The CDR3 DNA follows: TGCGCCAGCAGCTTAGGGTGGGGCGGGGCCAACGTCCTGACTTTC. Its protein product is CASSLGWGGANVLTF.